Presented here are 11 T cell receptor beta chains from one specimen sequenced in a study of T cells after posttransplantation cyclophosphamide. Data came from immunoSEQ multiplex PCR; TCRdb stores just in-frame clones and leaves some out. The data show fewer than 60,000 clones, 90% to 95% seen once. The sample was PBMCs. These receptor sequences come from a woman aged 25 to 45 in good health and a related stem cell transplant donor.

The chain carries TRBV18 and TRBJ2-5, with TRBD2 matching over 7 bases. This CDR3 region has 14 residues. CDR1 and CDR2 from the germline V gene are KGHSH and LQKENI. Unmatched junction bases numbered 3, after V lost 2 bases and J lost 3 bases. This chain's CDR3 is CASSPMGGKETQYF. DNA of the CDR3: TGTGCCAGCTCACCAATGGGGGGGAAAGAGACCCAGTACTTC.

The chain recombines TRBV30 with TRBJ1-1; no clear D. Germline loops: CDR1 GTSNPN, CDR2 SVGIG (reference sequence). V was cut by 0 bases and J by 4 bases, with 9 bases left in between. The CDR3 contains 13 residues. CDR3 bases: TGTGCCTGGAGTGTAGGGAGGGCCACTGAAGCTTTCTTT. Encoded protein: CAWSVGRATEAFF.

This chain joins TRBV2 and TRBJ1-1, with 7 nucleotides matching TRBD1. The CDR3 runs to 15 residues. V dropped 3 bases and J dropped 5; count of bases not matched to a gene: 9. Germline CDR1 is SNHLY and CDR2 is FYNNEI. In DNA, the CDR3 is TGTGCCAGCAGTGATGGAGGGGGCGCGGGGACTGAAGCTTTCTTT. Its translation is CASSDGGGAGTEAFF.

This clone was seen once. The chain employs TRBV19 and TRBJ2-5, with a weak D call TRBD1 (5 bases). V lost 3 bases, J lost 5 bases, and 13 bases lay in between. In germline, CDR1 is LNHDA, CDR2 SQIVND (reference sequence). The CDR3 extends over 14 amino acids. The CDR3 protein is CASSIGQGGETQYF. CDR3 in DNA: TGTGCCAGTAGTATTGGGCAGGGTGGGGAGACCCAGTACTTC. Full variable domain (rest looked up from reference TRBV19 and TRBJ2-5): DGGITQSPKYLFRKEGQNVTLSCEQNLNHDAMYWYRQDPGQGLRLIYYSQIVNDFQKGDIAEGYSVSREKKESFPLTVTSAQKNPTAFYLCASSIGQGGETQYFGPGTRLLVL.

V and J are TRBV9 and TRBJ1-2; D is unclear. This CDR3 has 12 amino acids. CDR1 is SGDLS, CDR2 YYNGEE, per germline. V gave up 3 bases and J gave up 5 bases, with 8 bases separating them. CDR3 bases: TGTGCCAGCAGCGGCCTGGAGTATGGCTACACCTTC. Its translation: CASSGLEYGYTF.

The rearrangement uses TRBV5-1 and TRBJ1-6, with TRBD1 as a possible D gene (6 bases). Trimming shortened V by 2 bases and J by 7 bases, and 13 bases separated the two germline ends. The germline CDR1 and CDR2 sequences are SGHRS and YFSETQ. The CDR3 runs 15 residues. The CDR3 protein is CASSLRGAGNSPLHF. CDR3 bases: TGCGCCAGCAGCTTACGGGGGGCAGGGAATTCACCCCTCCACTTT.

J is TRBJ2-1 and V is TRBV7-9; no firm D call. From germline, CDR1 is SEHNR and CDR2 FQNEAQ (reference sequence). Trimming removed 3 bases at V and 10 bases at J, with 7 bases between. The CDR3 runs 11 residues. This CDR3 reads CASSFNGEQFF. The CDR3 nucleotides read TGTGCCAGCAGCTTCAATGGCGAGCAGTTCTTC.

The rearrangement links TRBV7-8 to TRBJ1-4; D might be TRBD1 (5 bases). The germline CDR1 and CDR2 sequences are SGHVS and FQNEAQ. The CDR3 has 16 residues. The ends were cut back, 5 bases at V and 4 bases at J, with 17 bases in the middle. The CDR3 region is CASSEGQGAYNEKLFF. In nucleotides, the CDR3 is TGTGCCAGCAGCGAAGGCCAAGGGGCCTATAATGAAAAACTGTTTTTT.

The J gene is TRBJ2-7, the V gene TRBV5-1, with D possibly being TRBD1 (6 bases). The CDR3 has 14 amino acids. Per germline, CDR1 SGHRS and CDR2 YFSETQ. V was cut by 0 bases and J by 3 bases, with 10 bases left in between. The CDR3 coding sequence is TGCGCCAGCAGCTTGGACAGAGGGGGCTACGAGCAGTACTTC. It translates to CASSLDRGGYEQYF. Variable domain in full (rest from reference TRBV5-1 and TRBJ2-7): KAGVTQTPRYLIKTRGQQVTLSCSPISGHRSVSWYQQTPGQGLQFLFEYFSETQRNKGNFPGRFSGRQFSNSRSEMNVSTLELGDSALYLCASSLDRGGYEQYFGPGTRLTVT.

The chain carries TRBV27 and TRBJ1-2, with D tentatively TRBD1 (6 bases). CDR1 and CDR2 (germline): MNHEY, SMNVEV (reference sequence). This CDR3 comprises 15 residues. V was pared by 5 bases and J by 5 bases, with 18 bases between. In DNA, the CDR3 is TGTGCCAGCAGTCGAAGAGGGGGTATGGAGTATGGCTACACCTTC. This sequence encodes CASSRRGGMEYGYTF.

The V gene is TRBV4-1, the J gene TRBJ2-7; D unresolved. The CDR3 has 13 amino acids. In germline, CDR1 is MGHRA, CDR2 YSYEKL. V lost 1 base, J lost 1 base, and 5 bases lay in between. The CDR3 region is CASSQASSYEQYF. The CDR3 coding sequence is TGCGCCAGCAGCCAAGCTTCTTCCTACGAGCAGTACTTC.